The 30 T cell receptor beta chains below come from one sample, sequenced in a study of shared clonotypes between healthy human individuals. Sequenced by immunoSEQ multiplex PCR; TCRdb stores in-frame clones only, minus some. Among 2 million to 2.5 million clones listed, nearly 97% were seen once. Sequenced input: naive CD4+ T cells sorted from blood. The subset here: CD45RA+ positively selected. The source is a man younger than 35 in good health.

The chain combines TRBV25-1 with TRBJ2-7; D call uncertain. The CDR3 loop spans 13 amino acids. The V gene lost 2 bases and the J gene lost 1 base, with 6 bases spanning the gap. Germline CDR1 is MGHDK and CDR2 is SYGVNS. This CDR3 is CASSERRSYEQYF. The CDR3 nucleotides read TGTGCCAGCAGTGAACGTAGGTCCTACGAGCAGTACTTC.

The J gene is TRBJ2-5, the V gene TRBV2; tentative D call: TRBD2 (7 bases). The germline gives CDR1 SNHLY, CDR2 FYNNEI. This CDR3 region has 16 residues. The V gene lost 3 bases and the J gene lost 9 bases, with 23 bases spanning the gap. The CDR3 bases are TGTGCCAGCAGTGACGGGGGGCTAGTTGGGGAAACGGCCCAGTACTTC. This gives the protein CASSDGGLVGETAQYF.

About this clone itself: Other DNA variants within this sample encode the same CDR3. This chain joins TRBV18 and TRBJ2-1; 11 bases agree with TRBD2. CDR3 length equals 16 residues. V lost 3 bases to trimming and J lost 4 bases; unmatched junction nucleotides: 5. CDR1 KGHSH and CDR2 LQKENI come from the germline V gene. CDR3 sequence (DNA): TGTGCCAGCTCACCGCCTACTAGCGGGGGTTACAATGAGCAGTTCTTC. This translates into CASSPPTSGGYNEQFF.

The chain has TRBV7-2 and TRBJ2-5, with D perhaps matching TRBD1 (6 bases). CDR1 is SGHTA, CDR2 FQGNSA, per germline. The CDR3 length is 15 residues. Trimming shortened V by 3 bases and J by 6 bases, and 17 bases separated the two germline ends. The CDR3, as DNA: TGTGCCAGCAGCTTTTCGGACAGCAATGGGAAGACCCAGTACTTC. Its translation: CASSFSDSNGKTQYF. Supplemented by reference TRBV7-2 and TRBJ2-5, the full variable domain reads GAGVSQSPSNKVTEKGKDVELRCDPISGHTALYWYRQSLGQGLEFLIYFQGNSAPDKSGLPSDRFSAERTGGSVSTLTIQRTQQEDSAVYLCASSFSDSNGKTQYFGPGTRLLVL.

The chain combines TRBV7-2 with TRBJ1-2, with 9 bases aligning to TRBD1. The germline CDR1 and CDR2 sequences are SGHTA and FQGNSA. Trimming removed 3 bases from V and 8 bases from J; junction bases left unmatched: 7. This CDR3 has 14 amino acids. The CDR3 DNA sequence: TGTGCCAGCAGCTTCTCACAGGGGGCTCAAGGCTACACCTTC. Translation gives CASSFSQGAQGYTF.

This chain joins TRBV10-3 and TRBJ2-5; either TRBD1 or TRBD2 may supply D (5 bases each). Trimming shortened V by 4 bases and J by 4 bases, and 10 bases separated the two germline ends. Germline V gene sequence: CDR1 ENHRY, CDR2 SYGVKD. This CDR3 is built from 13 residues. As DNA, the CDR3 is TGTGCCATCAGTGCGACAGAGGGAGAGACCCAGTACTTC. Residues: CAISATEGETQYF.

V usage is TRBV2 and J usage is TRBJ1-2, with a weak D call TRBD1 (6 bases). V lost 6 bases and J lost 7, with 15 bases in between. Germline values: CDR1 SNHLY, CDR2 FYNNEI. The CDR3 has 13 residues. The CDR3 region is CASRRDRTSGYTF. The CDR3 DNA sequence: TGTGCCAGCAGGAGAGACAGGACGAGTGGCTACACCTTC.

The chain has TRBV7-2 and TRBJ2-5, with 7 bases matching TRBD2. There are 16 residues in the CDR3. The germline V gene has CDR1 SGHTA and CDR2 FQGNSA. After removal of 4 bases from V and 0 bases from J, the junction contained 8 bases not matched to a gene. Here the CDR3 reads CASSSPPSGYQETQYF. In nucleotides, the CDR3 is TGTGCCAGCAGCTCTCCCCCTAGCGGCTACCAAGAGACCCAGTACTTC.

The CDR3 loop is CASSGYGTDTQYF. CDR3 in DNA: TGTGCCAGCAGTGGCTATGGGACAGATACGCAGTATTTT. The chain links TRBV25-1 to TRBJ2-3; the D is unclear. CDR3 length: 13 amino acids. V lost 4 bases and J 3 bases, leaving 8 bases between the germline ends. Germline loops: CDR1 MGHDK, CDR2 SYGVNS.

The chain couples TRBV2 to TRBJ2-1; a weak D match, TRBD2 (6 bases). Germline lookup yields CDR1 SNHLY and CDR2 FYNNEI. With 6 bases removed from V and 7 bases from J, the gap between germline ends came to 13 bases. The CDR3 runs 13 residues. The CDR3 DNA reads TGTGCCAGCAGGTTGGGACTTAGGAATGAGCAGTTCTTC. Protein: CASRLGLRNEQFF. The variable domain in full, with the rest retrieved from reference TRBV2 and TRBJ2-1, is EPEVTQTPSHQVTQMGQEVILRCVPISNHLYFYWYRQILGQKVEFLVSFYNNEISEKSEIFDDQFSVERPDGSNFTLKIRSTKLEDSAMYFCASRLGLRNEQFFGPGTRLTVL.

About this clone: Other nucleotide sequences in the sample specify the same CDR3. This CDR3 is CASSFAGGEQYF. CDR3 nucleotides: TGTGCCAGCAGTTTTGCGGGGGGCGAGCAGTACTTC. The chain couples TRBV27 to TRBJ2-7; TRBD2 matches at 8 bases. Germline V gene data show CDR1 as MNHEY and CDR2 as SMNVEV (reference sequence). Trimming cost V 3 bases and J 6 bases; bases outside gene matches: 1. The CDR3 consists of 12 residues.

This clone was counted a few times. V usage is TRBV7-2 and J usage is TRBJ1-2; D remains unclear. Germline CDR1 and CDR2: SGHTA and FQGNSA. With 3 bases removed from V and 4 bases from J, the gap between germline ends came to 12 bases. CDR3 length: 14 residues. CDR3 loop: CASSFRRVGYGYTF. DNA of the CDR3: TGTGCCAGCAGCTTCAGGAGAGTCGGCTATGGCTACACCTTC.

The chain employs TRBV9 and TRBJ1-4; D may be TRBD1 (6 bases). Germline assignment: CDR1 SGDLS and CDR2 YYNGEE. V lost 4 bases, J lost 0 bases, and 13 bases lay in between. The CDR3 is 16 amino acids. The CDR3 loop is CASSPPKGATNEKLFF. As DNA, the CDR3 is TGTGCCAGCAGCCCCCCAAAGGGGGCAACTAATGAAAAACTGTTTTTT.

The rearrangement joins TRBV7-9 to TRBJ2-3; 7 bases match TRBD1. The CDR3 spans 16 residues. Germline V CDR1 and CDR2: SEHNR, FQNEAQ (reference sequence). V trimming: 5 bases; J trimming: 0 bases; junction bases outside the gene matches: 8. The CDR3 nucleotides read TGTGCCAGCAGCCTAGGGACAGAGTTTAGCACAGATACGCAGTATTTT. Its translation: CASSLGTEFSTDTQYF.

The V call is TRBV19, the J call TRBJ2-7, with D possibly TRBD2 on 6 matching bases. Germline V gene data show CDR1 as LNHDA and CDR2 as SQIVND (reference sequence). The CDR3 loop spans 14 amino acids. Trimming left V 3 bases short and J 5 bases short, with 14 bases between. The CDR3 sequence: CASSISGVIHEQYF. CDR3 sequence (DNA): TGTGCCAGTAGTATTTCGGGGGTCATCCACGAGCAGTACTTC.

On this clone itself: The junction departs from germline at one end; a sequencing error may be responsible. The rearrangement links TRBV7-9 to TRBJ1-6; 9 nucleotides match TRBD1. Looked up from germline, CDR1 is SEHNR and CDR2 is FQNEAQ (reference sequence). The CDR3 is made up of 12 amino acids. The DNA for the CDR3 is TGTGCCAGCAGCTTGGGACAGGGAAGCTCGGTCTTT. This translates into CASSLGQGSSVF.

The rearrangement links TRBV19 to TRBJ1-5, with no clear D. The CDR3 runs 14 residues. The V gene lost 3 bases and the J gene lost 6 bases, with 12 bases spanning the gap. Germline V gene sequence: CDR1 LNHDA, CDR2 SQIVND (reference sequence). The CDR3 here is CASSIFQVGQPQHF. DNA for the CDR3: TGTGCCAGTAGTATCTTTCAGGTGGGTCAGCCCCAGCATTTT.

The chain links TRBV30 to TRBJ1-4; D is ambiguous. From germline, CDR1 is GTSNPN and CDR2 SVGIG (reference sequence). The CDR3 has 15 residues. V was clipped by 3 bases and J by 0 bases, with 11 bases between them. The CDR3 bases are TGTGCCTGGAGCATACAGCAAACAACTAATGAAAAACTGTTTTTT. Protein product: CAWSIQQTTNEKLFF.

This clone was detected a few times. This rearrangement joins TRBV19 to TRBJ2-2, with 12 bases fitting TRBD2. From germline, CDR1 is LNHDA and CDR2 SQIVND (reference sequence). V lost 5 bases to trimming and J lost 4 bases; unmatched junction nucleotides: 5. CDR3 size: 16 residues. The CDR3 loop reads CASSLTSGGLTGELFF. The CDR3 nucleotides are TGTGCCAGTAGTCTAACTAGCGGGGGGCTCACCGGGGAGCTGTTTTTT.

The chain is built from TRBV6-1 and TRBJ2-2; TRBD1 or TRBD2 may be the D gene (5 bases each). Germline CDR1 reads MNHNS; CDR2 reads SASEGT. The V end was cut by 4 bases, the J end by 0 bases, with 15 bases between. The CDR3 covers 17 residues. The CDR3 nucleotides read TGTGCCAGCAGTGGCCCTTCTGGGGGATCGAACACCGGGGAGCTGTTTTTT. This translates into CASSGPSGGSNTGELFF.

This chain links TRBV29-1 with TRBJ2-1, with TRBD1 as a possible D gene (5 bases). This CDR3 region has 12 residues. Germline V gene lookup returns CDR1 SQVTM and CDR2 ANQGSEA. Trimming stripped 7 bases from V and 3 bases from J, with 10 bases between. The CDR3 loop reads CSGTWGYNEQFF. CDR3 nucleotide sequence: TGCAGCGGGACATGGGGCTACAATGAGCAGTTCTTC.

This sequence joins TRBV11-2 and TRBJ2-1; D is undetermined. The V end lost 2 bases, the J end lost 4 bases, and 15 bases lay between the germline ends. The CDR3 covers 16 residues. Germline V gene lookup returns CDR1 SGHAT and CDR2 FQNNGV. The CDR3 here is CASSLLQALNYNEQFF. DNA for the CDR3: TGTGCCAGCAGCTTATTGCAGGCGCTGAATTACAATGAGCAGTTCTTC.

This clone was detected once. J is TRBJ1-1 and V is TRBV2, with D possibly matching TRBD1 (6 bases). The V gene lost 7 bases and the J gene lost 2 bases, with 14 bases spanning the gap. The CDR3 is made up of 14 amino acids. From germline, CDR1 is SNHLY and CDR2 FYNNEI. This chain's CDR3 is CASTLQGPNTEAFF. DNA of the CDR3: TGTGCCAGCACATTACAGGGACCCAACACTGAAGCTTTCTTT.

About this clone: The same CDR3 also results from other DNA sequences found in this sample. The DNA of the CDR3 is TGTGCCAGCAGTTACTCCGCATCTGGGGGCACAGATACGCAGTATTTT. It translates to CASSYSASGGTDTQYF. The chain has TRBV6-5 and TRBJ2-3; D is undetermined. The CDR3 is made up of 16 amino acids. Trimming left V 0 bases short and J 1 base short, with 11 bases between. Germline V CDR1 and CDR2: MNHEY, SVGAGI.

This clone has just a few counts. The chain uses TRBV29-1 and TRBJ1-1; D perhaps matches TRBD1 (6 bases). Germline V lookup: CDR1 SQVTM, CDR2 ANQGSEA. CDR3 length: 15 residues. Trimming took off 0 bases at V and 4 bases at J, with 15 bases between the two ends. CDR3 in amino acids: CSVEEAGGRSTEAFF. The CDR3 region has the DNA TGCAGCGTTGAAGAGGCGGGGGGGCGGAGCACTGAAGCTTTCTTT.

This clone was detected only a few times. The rearrangement uses TRBV7-8 and TRBJ1-3; D uncertain. CDR3 length: 14 amino acids. CDR1 is SGHVS and CDR2 is FQNEAQ in the germline V gene. Trimming left V 5 bases short and J 2 bases short, with 10 bases between. This CDR3 is CASSRGGAGNTIYF. DNA of the CDR3: TGTGCCAGCAGCCGTGGTGGTGCTGGAAACACCATATATTTT.

The gene calls are TRBV5-4 and TRBJ1-1, with D perhaps matching TRBD1 (5 bases). Trimming removed 4 bases at V and 7 bases at J, with 14 bases between. This CDR3 is built from 13 residues. Germline V gene lookup returns CDR1 SGHNT and CDR2 YYREEE (reference sequence). The CDR3 DNA reads as TGTGCCAGCAGCCCGGGACCATTTCGTGAAGCTTTCTTT. Its protein is CASSPGPFREAFF.

The rearrangement joins TRBV29-1 to TRBJ2-3; perhaps TRBD2 as D (6 bases). The ends were cut back, 6 bases at V and 1 base at J, with 11 bases in the middle. The CDR3 is 13 amino acids. From germline, CDR1 is SQVTM and CDR2 ANQGSEA. The CDR3, as DNA: TGCAGCGTGGGGGACTCCGGCACAGATACGCAGTATTTT. This encodes CSVGDSGTDTQYF.

Here the CDR3 DNA reads TGCAGCGTTGAACACCCCGGGACAGCGGGAAACACCATATATTTT. Amino acids: CSVEHPGTAGNTIYF. The V gene is TRBV29-1, the J gene TRBJ1-3, with 7 bases that match TRBD1. Per germline, CDR1 SQVTM and CDR2 ANQGSEA. The CDR3 consists of 15 residues. With 2 bases clipped from V and 4 bases from J, the junction kept 8 bases outside the gene matches. Full variable domain (remainder filled in from reference TRBV29-1 and TRBJ1-3): SAVISQKPSRDICQRGTSLTIQCQVDSQVTMMFWYRQQPGQSLTLIATANQGSEATYESGFVIDKFPISRPNLTFSTLTVSNMSPEDSSIYLCSVEHPGTAGNTIYFGEGSWLTVV.

The chain's CDR3 is CASRSPGTDTQYF. In DNA, the CDR3 is TGTGCCAGCAGATCGCCCGGGACAGATACGCAGTATTTT. This chain joins TRBV27 and TRBJ2-3, with unresolved D. The V end was cut by 6 bases, the J end by 3 bases, with 10 bases between. Germline V lookup: CDR1 MNHEY, CDR2 SMNVEV (reference sequence). This CDR3 is 13 amino acids long.